The present T cell receptor beta chain was sequenced within a study of T cells expressing NK-cell markers. Germline V CDR1 and CDR2: SQVTM, ANQGSEA. The CDR3 runs to 17 residues. Using the 5' RACE reads, TCRdb records one entry per CDR3 protein without DNA. In total, the table holds 120,000 to 150,000 distinct CDR3 sequences. The chain uses TRBV29-1 and TRBJ2-6. Sequenced: blood T cells: a sorted CD56 or NKG2C T cell subset, CD4+ or CD8+ T cells, or bulk PBMC T cells (not recorded which). This receptor was obtained from a man aged 18-30 years in good health. CDR3 protein: CSVEDRGPKGGANVLTF. Full variable domain (remainder filled in from reference TRBV29-1 and TRBJ2-6): SAVISQKPSRDICQRGTSLTIQCQVDSQVTMMFWYRQQPGQSLTLIATANQGSEATYESGFVIDKFPISRPNLTFSTLTVSNMSPEDSSIYLCSVEDRGPKGGANVLTFGAGSRLTVL.